This paragraph covers one T cell receptor beta chain sequence. The sample comes from a study of OX40 agonist ivuxolimab in advanced cancers. Study background: Cancers in dose escalation were hepatocellular, melanoma, renal cell and head and neck.

Repertoires were generated with immunoSEQ multiplex PCR, while TCRdb's copy carries only in-frame clones and drops some. The sample records 77,000 or so clones, about 88% being singletons. Trimming pared 4 bases from V and 7 bases from J, leaving 11 bases between. This CDR3 comprises 13 residues. Germline V CDR1 and CDR2: SGHTA, FQGTGA. The genes are TRBV7-3 and TRBJ2-1; D ambiguous. Sequenced here: CD4+ or CD8+ T cells sorted from blood, sampled in a trial of the OX40 agonist ivuxolimab. The TCR originated in an adult with an advanced solid tumor such as melanoma, head and neck, liver or kidney cancer. The CDR3 region is CASSSPNGNEQFF. CDR3 DNA sequence: TGTGCCAGCAGCTCGCCGAATGGGAATGAGCAGTTCTTC.